Presented here are 6 T cell receptor beta chains from one specimen sequenced in a study of tumor and adjacent non-tumor tissue in lung cancer. The library came from three nested PCR rounds adapted from ARM-PCR protocols. Each CDR3 protein gets one entry after TCRdb re-called the multiplex PCR reads with MiXCR. In the table there are about 93,000 distinct CDR3 sequences, roughly 70% of which are singletons. This sample's RNA came from whole unsorted tissue. The sequencing input was lung tumor tissue. All receptors derive from a man between 60 and 70 years old with non-small cell lung cancer.

The count of this clonotype is one. At one of its ends the junction is not consistent with the germline gene, which may arise from a read error. This chain connects TRBV13 to TRBJ2-1; 8 bases are shared with TRBD1. The CDR3 extends over 15 amino acids. Germline V gene data show CDR1 as PRHDT and CDR2 as FYEKMQ (reference sequence). CDR3 protein: CSSSPGQGVYDEQFF. The CDR3 nucleotides read TGCTCCAGCAGCCCAGGACAGGGCGTCTACGATGAGCAGTTCTTC.

A word on this clonotype: The junction shows a germline mismatch at one end, possibly a read error. The J gene is TRBJ2-2, the V gene TRBV11-2; TRBD1 matches 11 bases. CDR3 size: 17 residues. Germline lookup yields CDR1 SGHAT and CDR2 FQNNGV. CDR3 DNA: TGTGCCATCAGCTTAATAACCGGGACAGGGGGCACCGGGGAGCTGTTTTTT. Translation gives CAISLITGTGGTGELFF.

At least ten counts were recorded for this clonotype. The chain employs TRBV20-1 and TRBJ2-1, with 10 bases aligning to TRBD1. CDR1 and CDR2 (germline): DFQATT, SNEGSKA (reference sequence). Unmatched junction bases numbered 6, after V lost 5 bases and J lost 8 bases. The CDR3 is 13 amino acids. CDR3 in amino acids: CSAAGQGFDEQFF. The CDR3, as DNA: TGCAGTGCTGCGGGACAGGGGTTTGATGAGCAGTTCTTC.

The rearrangement joins TRBV10-3 to TRBJ1-1; D is possibly TRBD1 (6 bases). CDR1 ENHRY and CDR2 SYGVKD come from the germline V gene. The V end was cut by 3 bases, the J end by 12 bases, with 20 bases between. The CDR3 totals 14 residues. The CDR3 loop reads CAISEAGAGTETFF. The CDR3 DNA reads TGTGCCATCAGTGAAGCGGGGGCGGGCACCGAAACTTTCTTT.

In regard to this clonotype: This could be a read error, since a much larger clone is one nucleotide away. The rearrangement links TRBV6-2 or TRBV6-3 to TRBJ2-7, with D perhaps given as TRBD1 or TRBD2 (5 bases each). CDR1 and CDR2 (germline): MNHEY, SVGEGT. CDR3 length: 16 residues. The CDR3 DNA is TGTGCCGGCAGTTACACCACCGGGACCCATTCCTACGAGCAGTACTTC. The encoded protein is CAGSYTTGTHSYEQYF.

Concerning this clonotype: Because the CDR3 is missing its conserved closing phenylalanine or tryptophan, this is likely a read error. The genes are TRBV6-2 or TRBV6-3 and TRBJ2-1, with 9 bases aligning to TRBD2. This CDR3 has 13 residues. CDR1 MNHEY and CDR2 SVGEGT come from the germline V gene. Trimming removed 9 bases from V and 8 bases from J; junction bases left unmatched: 8. CDR3 nucleotide sequence: TGTGCCAGTACCCAATTAGCGGGAGATGAGCAGTTCCTC. Translating gives CASTQLAGDEQFL.